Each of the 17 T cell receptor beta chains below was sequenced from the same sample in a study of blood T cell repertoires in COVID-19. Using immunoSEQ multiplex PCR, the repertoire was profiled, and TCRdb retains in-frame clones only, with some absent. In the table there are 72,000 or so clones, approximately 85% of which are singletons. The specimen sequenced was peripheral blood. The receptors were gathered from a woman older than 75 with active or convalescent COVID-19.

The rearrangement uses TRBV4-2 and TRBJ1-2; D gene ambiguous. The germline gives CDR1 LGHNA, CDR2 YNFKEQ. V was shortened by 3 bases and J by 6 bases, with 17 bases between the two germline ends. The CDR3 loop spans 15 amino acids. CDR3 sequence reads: CASSHAAAGEDGYTF. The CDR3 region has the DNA TGTGCCAGCAGCCATGCAGCCGCTGGGGAGGATGGCTACACCTTC.

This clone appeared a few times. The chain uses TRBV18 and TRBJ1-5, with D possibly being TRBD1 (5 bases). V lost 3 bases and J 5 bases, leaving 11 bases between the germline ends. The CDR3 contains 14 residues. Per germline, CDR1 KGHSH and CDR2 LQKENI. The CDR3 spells CASSPPDSYQPQHF. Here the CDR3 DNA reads TGTGCCAGCTCACCCCCCGACAGTTATCAGCCCCAGCATTTT. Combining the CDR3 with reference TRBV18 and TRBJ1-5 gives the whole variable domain NAGVMQNPRHLVRRRGQEARLRCSPMKGHSHVYWYRQLPEEGLKFMVYLQKENIIDESGMPKERFSAEFPKEGPSILRIQQVVRGDSAAYFCASSPPDSYQPQHFGDGTRLSIL.

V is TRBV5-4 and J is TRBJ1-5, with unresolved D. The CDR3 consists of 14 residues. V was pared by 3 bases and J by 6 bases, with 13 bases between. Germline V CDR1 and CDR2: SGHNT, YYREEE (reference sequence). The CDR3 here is CASSYPGSSQPQHF. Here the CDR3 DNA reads TGTGCCAGCAGCTACCCGGGATCCAGTCAGCCCCAGCATTTT.

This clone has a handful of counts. The CDR3 loop reads CASSPLGQENSNQPQHF. As DNA, the CDR3 is TGTGCCAGCTCACCGTTGGGACAGGAGAATAGCAATCAGCCCCAGCATTTT. This chain connects TRBV18 to TRBJ1-5; TRBD1 agrees at 8 bases. The CDR3 spans 17 residues. CDR1 and CDR2 (germline): KGHSH, LQKENI. With 3 bases clipped from V and 0 bases from J, the junction kept 7 bases outside the gene matches.

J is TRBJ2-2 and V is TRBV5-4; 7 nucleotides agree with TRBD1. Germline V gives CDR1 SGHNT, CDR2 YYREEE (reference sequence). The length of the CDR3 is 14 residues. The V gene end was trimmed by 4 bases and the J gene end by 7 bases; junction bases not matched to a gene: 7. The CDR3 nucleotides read TGTGCCAGCAGCCCGTCAACAGGGGTCGGGGAGCTGTTTTTT. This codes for CASSPSTGVGELFF.

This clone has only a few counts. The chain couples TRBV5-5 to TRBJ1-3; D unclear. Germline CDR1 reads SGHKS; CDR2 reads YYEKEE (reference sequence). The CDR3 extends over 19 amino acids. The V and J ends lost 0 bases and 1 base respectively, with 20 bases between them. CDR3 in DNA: TGTGCCAGCAGCTTGGAGCCTCCCGTTTCCCTCGGGTCTGGAAACACCATATATTTT. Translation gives CASSLEPPVSLGSGNTIYF.

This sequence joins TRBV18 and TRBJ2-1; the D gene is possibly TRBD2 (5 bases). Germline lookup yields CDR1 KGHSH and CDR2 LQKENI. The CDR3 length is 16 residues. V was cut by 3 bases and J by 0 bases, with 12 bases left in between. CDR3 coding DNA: TGTGCCAGCTCACCGGAGAGGGCCAGCTCCTACAATGAGCAGTTCTTC. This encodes CASSPERASSYNEQFF.

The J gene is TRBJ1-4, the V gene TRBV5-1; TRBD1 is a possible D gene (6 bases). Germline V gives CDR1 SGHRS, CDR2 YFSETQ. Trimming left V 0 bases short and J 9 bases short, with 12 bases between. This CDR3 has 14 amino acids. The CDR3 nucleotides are TGCGCCAGCAGCTTGGAACAGGGAGCGAAAAAACTGTTTTTT. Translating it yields CASSLEQGAKKLFF. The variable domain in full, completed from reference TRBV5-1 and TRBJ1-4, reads KAGVTQTPRYLIKTRGQQVTLSCSPISGHRSVSWYQQTPGQGLQFLFEYFSETQRNKGNFPGRFSGRQFSNSRSEMNVSTLELGDSALYLCASSLEQGAKKLFFGSGTQLSVL.

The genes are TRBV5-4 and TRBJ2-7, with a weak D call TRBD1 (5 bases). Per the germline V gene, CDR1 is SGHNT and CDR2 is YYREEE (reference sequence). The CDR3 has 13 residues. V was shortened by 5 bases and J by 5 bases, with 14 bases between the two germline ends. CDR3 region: CASRTSQGNEQYF. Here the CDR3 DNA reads TGTGCCAGCAGGACCAGCCAGGGAAACGAGCAGTACTTC.

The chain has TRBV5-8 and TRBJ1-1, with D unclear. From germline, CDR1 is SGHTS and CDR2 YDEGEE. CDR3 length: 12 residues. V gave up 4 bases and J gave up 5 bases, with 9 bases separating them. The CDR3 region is CASSRGLTEAFF. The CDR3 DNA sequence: TGTGCCAGCAGCAGAGGGCTGACTGAAGCTTTCTTT.

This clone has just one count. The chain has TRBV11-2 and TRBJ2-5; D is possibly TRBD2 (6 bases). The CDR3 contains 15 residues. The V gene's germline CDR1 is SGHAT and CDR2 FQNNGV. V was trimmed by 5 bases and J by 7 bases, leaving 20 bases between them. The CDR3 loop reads CASSPPLALAGTQYF. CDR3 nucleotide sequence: TGTGCCAGCAGCCCACCACTAGCCCTTGCGGGGACCCAGTACTTC.

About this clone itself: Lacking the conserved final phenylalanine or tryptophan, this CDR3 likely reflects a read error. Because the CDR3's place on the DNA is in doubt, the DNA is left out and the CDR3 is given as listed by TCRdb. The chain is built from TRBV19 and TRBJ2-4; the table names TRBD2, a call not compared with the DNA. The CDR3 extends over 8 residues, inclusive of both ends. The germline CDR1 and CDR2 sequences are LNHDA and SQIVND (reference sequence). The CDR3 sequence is CAGSIPLG.

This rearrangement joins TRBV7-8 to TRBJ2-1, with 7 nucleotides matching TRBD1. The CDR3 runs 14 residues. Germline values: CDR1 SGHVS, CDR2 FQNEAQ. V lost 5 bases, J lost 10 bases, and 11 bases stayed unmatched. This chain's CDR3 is CASSDTTGRGEQFF. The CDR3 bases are TGTGCCAGCAGCGACACGACAGGGCGAGGGGAGCAGTTCTTC.

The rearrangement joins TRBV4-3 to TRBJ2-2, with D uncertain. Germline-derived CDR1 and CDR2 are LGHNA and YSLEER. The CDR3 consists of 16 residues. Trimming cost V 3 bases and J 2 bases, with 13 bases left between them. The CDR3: CASSHIWRYNTGELFF. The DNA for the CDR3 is TGCGCCAGCAGCCATATCTGGCGGTATAACACCGGGGAGCTGTTTTTT.

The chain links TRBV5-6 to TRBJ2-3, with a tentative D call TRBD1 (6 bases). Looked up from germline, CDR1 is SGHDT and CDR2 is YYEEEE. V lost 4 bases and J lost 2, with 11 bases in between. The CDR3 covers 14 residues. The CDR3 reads CASSPSGVTDTQYF. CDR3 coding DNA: TGTGCCAGCAGCCCCTCAGGGGTCACAGATACGCAGTATTTT.

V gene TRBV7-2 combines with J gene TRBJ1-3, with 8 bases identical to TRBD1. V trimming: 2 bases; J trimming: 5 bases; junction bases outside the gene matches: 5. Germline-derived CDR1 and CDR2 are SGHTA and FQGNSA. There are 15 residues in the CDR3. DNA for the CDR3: TGTGCCAGCAGCTTAAAGACAGGGGAAAGAAACACCATATATTTT. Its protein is CASSLKTGERNTIYF.

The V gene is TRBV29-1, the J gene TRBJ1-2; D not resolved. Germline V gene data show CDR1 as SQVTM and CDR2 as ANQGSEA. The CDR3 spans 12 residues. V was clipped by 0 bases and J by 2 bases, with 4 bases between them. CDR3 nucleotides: TGCAGCGTTGAAGATGCGAACTATGGCTACACCTTC. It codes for CSVEDANYGYTF.